This TCR beta chain was obtained from a study of blood T cell repertoires in COVID-19. The CDR3 runs 15 residues. V lost 3 bases, J lost 4 bases, and 7 bases stayed unmatched. CDR1 is KGHSH and CDR2 is LQKENI in the germline V gene. The data were produced by immunoSEQ multiplex PCR, yet TCRdb's version contains in-frame clones alone and is incomplete. The table shows approximately 270,000 clones, with about 79% occurring only once. V is TRBV18 and J is TRBJ2-5; 8 bases are shared with TRBD2. The sample consisted of peripheral blood. This TCR came from an older man with acute or convalescent COVID-19. The CDR3 protein is CASSPTGLGGETQYF. The DNA of the CDR3 is TGTGCCAGCTCACCTACGGGACTAGGGGGAGAGACCCAGTACTTC.